This TCR beta chain is from a study of blood T cell dynamics during melanoma immunotherapy. As for the study in general: Patients with metastatic melanoma got pembrolizumab or nivolumab-ipilimumab as first-line care.

Germline CDR1 SQVTM, CDR2 ANQGSEA. Trimming pared 5 bases from V and 7 bases from J, leaving 14 bases between. CDR3 length: 13 amino acids. A fixed DNA input of about 350 ng was used per bulk PBMC sample. The protocol was immunoSEQ multiplex PCR, while the TCRdb copy is restricted to in-frame clones and leaves out a portion. This sample carries roughly 29,000 clones, 65% to 85% of them seen once, and the ten largest clones take about a tenth. Stated time point: week 3, after first cycle of checkpoint inhibitor. Blood was drawn before treatment and at week 3 after checkpoint blockade. This TCR was sampled from a human donor with melanoma. The sequences come from blood, collected from a patient treated with checkpoint blockade. The chain links TRBV29-1 to TRBJ2-2; tentatively, D is TRBD1 or TRBD2 (5 bases each). The CDR3 reads CSVTSGPGGELFF. The CDR3 bases are TGCAGCGTTACCTCGGGGCCCGGCGGGGAGCTGTTTTTT.